These T cell receptor beta chains were read from a single sample in a study of OX40 agonist ivuxolimab in advanced cancers. Sequencing was performed with immunoSEQ multiplex PCR; in TCRdb, only in-frame clones are kept and a portion is missing. The table lists 65,000 to 90,000 clones, 75% to 90% of them singletons, with 5% to 6.5% in the top ten. Sequenced here: CD4+ or CD8+ T cells sorted from blood, sampled in a trial of the OX40 agonist ivuxolimab. The receptors shown here come from an adult with an advanced solid tumor such as melanoma, head and neck, liver or kidney cancer. Each CDR3 is given with its conserved first and last residue. The D gene is left open where the match is weak. The size of a clone is reported for some rows only, either as once, few or many, or as a class for expanded clones.

v_gene,abundance,d_gene,j_gene,CDR3aa,CDR3nt
TRBV6-6,.,TRBD1,TRBJ2-7,CASSYLGDREYEQYF,TGTGCCAGCAGTTACTTAGGGGACAGGGAGTACGAGCAGTACTTC
TRBV5-4,.,.,TRBJ1-1,CASSLELGNTEAFF,TGTGCCAGCAGCTTGGAACTAGGGAACACTGAAGCTTTCTTT
TRBV7-6,.,TRBD1,TRBJ2-1,CASSLALQGAQFF,TGTGCCAGCAGCTTAGCGTTACAGGGGGCCCAGTTCTTC
TRBV7-6,.,.,TRBJ1-5,CASSLSMGGQPQHF,TGTGCCAGCAGCTTATCTATGGGGGGACAGCCCCAGCATTTT
TRBV27,few,.,TRBJ2-3,CASSLVSRGHSTDTQYF,TGTGCCAGCAGTTTAGTATCCCGGGGGCATTCCACAGATACGCAGTATTTT
TRBV4-3,.,.,TRBJ2-7,CASSQGSSASSYEQYF,TGCGCCAGCAGCCAAGGGTCTAGCGCAAGCTCCTACGAGCAGTACTTC
TRBV19,few,TRBD1,TRBJ1-2,CASQDRAGGYTF,TGTGCCAGCCAAGACAGGGCGGGTGGCTACACCTTC
TRBV9,.,.,TRBJ1-1,CASSASPEQTAFF,TGTGCCAGCAGCGCGTCGCCTGAGCAAACGGCTTTCTTT
TRBV4-1,.,.,TRBJ2-7,CASSQASVAASHEQYF,TGCGCCAGCAGCCAAGCCTCGGTGGCAGCCTCTCACGAGCAGTACTTC
TRBV6-5,.,.,TRBJ2-2,CATLGDNTGELFF,TGTGCCACCCTGGGCGATAACACCGGGGAGCTGTTTTTT
TRBV18,once,TRBD2,TRBJ2-7,CASSLRSTSGRSRGSYEQYF,TGTGCCAGCTCCCTCCGGTCGACTAGCGGGAGGTCCCGTGGATCCTACGAGCAGTACTTC
TRBV5-6,.,TRBD2,TRBJ2-1,CASTLREGYNEQFF,TGTGCCAGCACTTTACGGGAGGGATACAATGAGCAGTTCTTC
TRBV5-1,.,TRBD1,TRBJ2-2,CASSLAGQGFTGELFF,TGCGCCAGCAGCTTGGCGGGACAGGGATTTACCGGGGAGCTGTTTTTT
TRBV7-9,few,.,TRBJ1-1,CASSLEQNTEAFF,TGTGCCAGCAGCTTAGAACAGAACACTGAAGCTTTCTTT
TRBV27,.,.,TRBJ1-3,CASRPTGTGGNTIYF,TGTGCCAGCAGGCCCACAGGGACGGGGGGAAACACCATATATTTT
TRBV7-8,.,TRBD1,TRBJ1-1,CASSANRGLGTEAFF,TGTGCCAGCAGCGCCAACAGGGGATTGGGCACTGAAGCTTTCTTT
TRBV5-1,.,TRBD1,TRBJ1-1,CASSGTGGRNTEAFF,TGCGCCAGCAGCGGGACAGGGGGAAGAAACACTGAAGCTTTCTTT
TRBV4-3,.,.,TRBJ2-5,CASSQDLGGQETQYF,TGCGCCAGCAGCCAAGATTTAGGGGGACAAGAGACCCAGTACTTC
TRBV5-1,.,.,TRBJ1-1,CASVSRGGTEAFF,TGCGCCAGCGTCTCTCGGGGGGGCACTGAAGCTTTCTTT
TRBV7-9,.,.,TRBJ1-1,CASSPTTGPPGSTEAFF,TGTGCCAGCAGTCCCACAACCGGGCCCCCGGGGTCCACTGAAGCTTTCTTT
TRBV29-1,once,TRBD1,TRBJ2-1,CSVESDRDEQFF,TGCAGCGTTGAATCCGACAGGGATGAGCAGTTCTTC
TRBV5-8,.,TRBD1,TRBJ2-5,CASSLGDSSRETQYF,TGTGCCAGCAGCTTGGGGGACAGTAGCCGGGAGACCCAGTACTTC
TRBV9,.,.,TRBJ1-2,CASSVGDDYGYTF,TGTGCCAGCAGCGTAGGGGACGACTATGGCTACACCTTC
TRBV29-1,.,TRBD1,TRBJ1-2,CSVEESQGAISRGYTF,TGCAGCGTTGAAGAAAGCCAGGGGGCGATTTCACGCGGCTACACCTTC
TRBV5-5,few,TRBD2,TRBJ2-1,CASSFSGSGGLFYNEQFF,TGTGCCAGCAGCTTCAGTGGTAGCGGGGGGTTATTTTACAATGAGCAGTTCTTC
TRBV4-3,.,.,TRBJ1-2,CASSQDFQGSFYGYTF,TGCGCCAGCAGCCAAGATTTCCAGGGCTCCTTCTATGGCTACACCTTC
TRBV11-2,.,TRBD2,TRBJ2-7,CASSSLAGGFYEQYF,TGTGCCAGCAGCTCCTTAGCGGGAGGGTTCTACGAGCAGTACTTC
TRBV7-2,.,.,TRBJ2-1,CASSIAGTLFNEQFF,TGTGCCAGCAGCATCGCCGGGACCCTCTTCAATGAGCAGTTCTTC
TRBV6-5,.,.,TRBJ1-2,CATTPYYGYTF,TGTGCCACCACCCCTTACTATGGCTACACCTTC
TRBV30,.,.,TRBJ1-3,CAWRPVGNTIYF,TGTGCCTGGAGGCCAGTTGGAAACACCATATATTTT
TRBV23-1,.,TRBD1,TRBJ2-7,CASSSRQGYEQYF,TGCGCCAGCAGTTCGCGACAGGGATACGAGCAGTACTTC
TRBV9,.,.,TRBJ2-2,CASSVEGGATGELFF,TGTGCCAGCAGCGTAGAAGGGGGAGCCACCGGGGAGCTGTTTTTT
TRBV4-1,.,.,TRBJ1-2,CASSPFGAYGLNYGYTF,TGCGCCAGCAGCCCCTTTGGGGCCTACGGCCTTAACTATGGCTACACCTTC
TRBV6-5,.,.,TRBJ1-1,CASSYSIDMNTEAFF,TGTGCCAGCAGTTACTCGATCGACATGAACACTGAAGCTTTCTTT
TRBV19,.,.,TRBJ2-5,CASSIQGTRSGETQYF,TGTGCCAGTAGTATTCAGGGGACCAGGAGTGGAGAGACCCAGTACTTC
TRBV18,.,.,TRBJ1-4,CASSRRDTPNEKLFF,TGTGCCAGCTCACGTAGGGACACACCAAATGAAAAACTGTTTTTT
TRBV6-5,once,TRBD1,TRBJ1-4,CASSPTGGGLFF,TGTGCCAGCAGCCCAACAGGGGGTGGACTGTTTTTT
TRBV5-1,.,TRBD2,TRBJ2-5,CASSPAPSGRSETQYF,TGCGCCAGCAGCCCGGCCCCTAGCGGGAGGAGTGAGACCCAGTACTTC